This T cell receptor beta chain was sequenced for a study of T cells in Graves' hyperthyroidism and ophthalmopathy. In the study overall: Peripheral blood was taken when the disease was first diagnosed, before any treatment began.

Amplification targeted TCR beta CDR3 regions from RNA transcripts. Using the HTBI primer set, a first-round RT-PCR was run on the TCR CDR3. TCRdb passed the multiplex PCR reads through MiXCR, listing each CDR3 protein once. Of hundreds of thousands of distinct CDR3 sequences in the sample, 15% to 20% are singletons; the top ten hold about 51%. In making diagnoses, clinical symptoms, serum thyroxine and TRAb, thyroid ultrasound and orbital computed tomography were all used. Cells are PBMCs isolated from around 9.4 ml of fresh blood. Comments on this clonotype: Antigen unknown.

Whole-study findings and limits: Blood samples included most of the expanded thyroid clonotypes exceeding 0.001.

This CDR3 has 16 residues. J gave up 0 bases and V 9 bases, and 4 bases lay outside the gene matches. Looked up from germline, CDR1 is SGHRS and CDR2 is YFSETQ. The V and J genes are TRBV5-1 and TRBJ2-2; 14 positions match TRBD2. The receptor was derived from an older woman with Graves' ophthalmopathy. Sequenced input: blood. CDR3 amino acids: CAIRGLAGANTGELFF. For the CDR3, the DNA is TGCGCCATCCGGGGACTAGCGGGAGCGAACACCGGGGAGCTGTTTTTT.